One and the same sample provided the 22 T cell receptor beta chains below, sequenced in a study of blood T cell repertoires in COVID-19. Assay used: immunoSEQ multiplex PCR; TCRdb lists only in-frame clones, some missing. In the table there are 200,000 to 250,000 clones, 85% to 90% of which are singletons. Input material: PBMCs or T cells enriched from blood (not recorded which). Every receptor here comes from a woman aged 45-59 years in a cohort exposed to, infected with or recovered from COVID-19 (not recorded which).

The chain combines TRBV6-2 or TRBV6-3 with TRBJ2-1, with 12 bases fitting TRBD2. The V gene's germline CDR1 is MNHEY and CDR2 SVGEGT. The junction had 3 bases not matched to a gene; V was cut back by 5 bases and J by 4 bases. The CDR3 spans 15 residues. The CDR3: CASSNLAGGYNEQFF. CDR3 bases: TGTGCCAGCAGTAACCTAGCGGGGGGGTACAATGAGCAGTTCTTC.

The gene calls are TRBV19 and TRBJ2-7, with 7 positions matching TRBD1. CDR1 LNHDA and CDR2 SQIVND come from the germline V gene (reference sequence). V gave up 3 bases and J gave up 5 bases; unmatched junction bases: 4. The CDR3 has 13 amino acids. The CDR3 is CASSIDRVDEQYF. CDR3 DNA: TGTGCCAGTAGTATTGACAGGGTAGACGAGCAGTACTTC.

The chain combines TRBV2 with TRBJ1-2; D gene unclear. Trimming pared 2 bases from V and 3 bases from J, leaving 7 bases between. The CDR3 is made up of 13 amino acids. Germline V gives CDR1 SNHLY, CDR2 FYNNEI. This CDR3 is CASSEQQDYGYTF. The CDR3, as DNA: TGTGCCAGCAGTGAACAACAAGACTATGGCTACACCTTC.

The chain employs TRBV4-2 and TRBJ2-1; 7 bases agree with TRBD1. The CDR3 contains 16 residues. V was pared by 1 base and J by 8 bases, with 11 bases of the junction left unmatched. CDR1 is LGHNA, CDR2 YNFKEQ, per germline. Here the CDR3 reads CASSQGQGSSYDEQFF. CDR3 DNA sequence: TGTGCCAGCAGCCAAGGACAGGGATCGTCCTATGATGAGCAGTTCTTC.

The rearrangement joins TRBV6-5 to TRBJ1-5; D is possibly TRBD1 (6 bases). The germline V gene encodes CDR1 MNHEY and CDR2 SVGAGI. Trimming took 6 bases from V and 0 from J, leaving 12 bases between them. This CDR3 comprises 15 residues. For the CDR3, the DNA is TGTGCCAGCAGATCGACAGGAGATAGCAATCAGCCCCAGCATTTT. Translation: CASRSTGDSNQPQHF.

The gene calls are TRBV6-5 and TRBJ1-4, with D unresolved. V was pared by 6 bases and J by 8 bases, with 10 bases between. The CDR3 has 12 amino acids. The germline gives CDR1 MNHEY, CDR2 SVGAGI. The CDR3 DNA follows: TGTGCCAGCAGGGGCCTGTTGGAAAAACTGTTTTTT. Protein: CASRGLLEKLFF.

This rearrangement joins TRBV11-2 to TRBJ1-2; 8 nucleotides agree with TRBD1. Looked up from germline, CDR1 is SGHAT and CDR2 is FQNNGV. The CDR3 runs to 16 residues. V dropped 4 bases and J dropped 6; count of bases not matched to a gene: 13. The CDR3 protein is CASSSTKGQAQHGYTF. DNA for the CDR3: TGTGCCAGCAGCTCGACGAAGGGACAGGCACAACATGGCTACACCTTC.

The J gene is TRBJ2-5, the V gene TRBV28; 9 bases fit TRBD2. CDR1 and CDR2 (germline): MDHEN, SYDVKM. Germline trimming cut 3 bases from V and 9 bases from J; bases unmatched to any gene: 14. The CDR3 is made up of 16 amino acids. CDR3 sequence: CASSFGLAGPRGSQYF. CDR3 nucleotides: TGTGCCAGCAGTTTCGGCCTAGCGGGACCCCGAGGGTCCCAGTACTTC.

The chain has TRBV6-1 and TRBJ2-1; possibly TRBD2 for D (6 bases). The CDR3 spans 14 residues. V was cut by 2 bases and J by 13 bases, with 18 bases left in between. The germline CDR1 and CDR2 sequences are MNHNS and SASEGT. The CDR3 is CASSEKGGVKSQFF. The DNA of the CDR3 is TGTGCCAGCAGTGAAAAGGGCGGGGTTAAGAGTCAGTTCTTC.

The count of this clone is one. The rearrangement links TRBV19 to TRBJ1-2; D uncertain. The CDR3 consists of 13 residues. The V gene lost 7 bases and the J gene lost 5 bases, with 14 bases spanning the gap. In germline, CDR1 is LNHDA, CDR2 SQIVND (reference sequence). The CDR3 is CASTMTIGYGYTF. The CDR3 coding sequence is TGTGCCAGTACCATGACAATCGGATATGGCTACACCTTC.

The chain combines TRBV5-1 with TRBJ2-7, with D unresolved. Germline CDR1 reads SGHRS; CDR2 reads YFSETQ. Between the trimmed V and J ends, which lost 0 bases and 0 bases, there was a span of 7 bases. This CDR3 contains 14 residues. The CDR3 coding sequence is TGCGCCAGCAGCTTGGAACAGTACTCCTACGAGCAGTACTTC. Its protein is CASSLEQYSYEQYF. The complete variable domain, with remaining parts taken from reference TRBV5-1 and TRBJ2-7, reads KAGVTQTPRYLIKTRGQQVTLSCSPISGHRSVSWYQQTPGQGLQFLFEYFSETQRNKGNFPGRFSGRQFSNSRSEMNVSTLELGDSALYLCASSLEQYSYEQYFGPGTRLTVT.

The J gene is TRBJ1-5, the V gene TRBV6-5; maybe TRBD1 (5 bases). V lost 2 bases, J lost 5 bases, and 7 bases lay in between. In germline, CDR1 is MNHEY, CDR2 SVGAGI. The CDR3 runs 13 residues. CDR3 sequence reads: CASSYGAYQPQHF. CDR3 nucleotides: TGTGCCAGCAGTTACGGGGCTTATCAGCCCCAGCATTTT.

The chain couples TRBV18 to TRBJ2-2; possibly TRBD1 for D (6 bases). The V end was cut by 3 bases, the J end by 4 bases, with 9 bases between. The CDR3 extends over 14 amino acids. Looked up from germline, CDR1 is KGHSH and CDR2 is LQKENI. The CDR3 here is CASSPGQSTGELFF. The CDR3 coding sequence is TGTGCCAGCTCACCCGGACAGTCCACCGGGGAGCTGTTTTTT. The variable domain in full, completed from reference TRBV18 and TRBJ2-2, reads NAGVMQNPRHLVRRRGQEARLRCSPMKGHSHVYWYRQLPEEGLKFMVYLQKENIIDESGMPKERFSAEFPKEGPSILRIQQVVRGDSAAYFCASSPGQSTGELFFGEGSRLTVL.

The rearrangement joins TRBV18 to TRBJ1-3; D may be TRBD1 (5 bases). V lost 0 bases, J lost 1 base, and 10 bases lay in between. The CDR3 is made up of 16 amino acids. The V gene's germline CDR1 is KGHSH and CDR2 LQKENI. DNA for the CDR3: TGTGCCAGCTCACCACCAGGGGCGGCTTCTGGAAACACCATATATTTT. Translation gives CASSPPGAASGNTIYF.

The chain joins TRBV27 to TRBJ2-1; TRBD2 is a possible D gene (5 bases). Germline V gene lookup returns CDR1 MNHEY and CDR2 SMNVEV (reference sequence). V was trimmed by 7 bases and J by 12 bases, leaving 19 bases between them. CDR3 size: 13 residues. This chain's CDR3 is CASTSDVERVQFF. CDR3 DNA sequence: TGTGCCAGCACCTCAGACGTCGAGAGGGTGCAGTTCTTC.

The sample holds one count of this clone. The CDR3 carries no conserved terminal phenylalanine or tryptophan, so it likely arises from a read error. The DNA is omitted, as the CDR3 cannot be located on it reliably, and the CDR3 follows TCRdb's listing. The chain couples TRBV7-3 to TRBJ1-2. The CDR3 numbers 12 amino acids, ends counted. Germline V gene data show CDR1 as SGHTA and CDR2 as FQGTGA. The CDR3: CASSLTRGGQTL.

V gene TRBV5-1 combines with J gene TRBJ2-7; possibly TRBD1 for D (5 bases). Between the trimmed V and J ends, which lost 0 bases and 4 bases, there was a span of 17 bases. The CDR3 is 16 amino acids. Germline CDR1 is SGHRS and CDR2 is YFSETQ. CDR3 sequence (DNA): TGCGCCAGCAGCTTGGCCGGTTCCAGGGCTGGTTACGAGCAGTACTTC. This sequence encodes CASSLAGSRAGYEQYF.

This chain uses TRBV10-2 with TRBJ2-1; perhaps TRBD2 as D (5 bases). Looked up from germline, CDR1 is WSHSY and CDR2 is SAAADI. The CDR3 is 14 amino acids. The ends were cut back, 2 bases at V and 7 bases at J, with 12 bases in the middle. The CDR3 loop reads CASSEPGSTNEQFF. The DNA of the CDR3 is TGCGCCAGCAGTGAGCCGGGGAGCACAAATGAGCAGTTCTTC.

This chain links TRBV9 with TRBJ1-4, with TRBD1 matching over 12 bases. CDR3 length equals 15 residues. V shed 2 bases, J shed 7 bases, and the junction held 3 bases outside the gene matches. The V gene's germline CDR1 is SGDLS and CDR2 YYNGEE. The DNA for the CDR3 is TGTGCCAGCAGCGTTGGGACAGGGGGCGTTGAAAAACTGTTTTTT. It translates to CASSVGTGGVEKLFF. The whole variable domain, filled in from reference TRBV9 and TRBJ1-4, reads DSGVTQTPKHLITATGQRVTLRCSPRSGDLSVYWYQQSLDQGLQFLIQYYNGEERAKGNILERFSAQQFPDLHSELNLSSLELGDSALYFCASSVGTGGVEKLFFGSGTQLSVL.

The CDR3 DNA follows: TGTGCCAGCAGCCCACGGGGGGGCTACACAGATACGCAGTATTTT. Protein sequence: CASSPRGGYTDTQYF. The chain joins TRBV7-3 to TRBJ2-3; TRBD2 matches 8 bases. Germline-derived CDR1 and CDR2 are SGHTA and FQGTGA. The CDR3 covers 15 residues. V was clipped by 5 bases and J by 2 bases; unmatched bases: 6.

Worth noting for this clone: The same CDR3 also results from other DNA sequences found in this sample. This rearrangement joins TRBV9 to TRBJ1-1; unclear D gene. Germline V gene lookup returns CDR1 SGDLS and CDR2 YYNGEE. Trimming removed 3 bases at V and 1 base at J, with 10 bases between. The CDR3 sequence is 14 residues long. This chain's CDR3 is CASSATGGNTEAFF. The CDR3 DNA reads as TGTGCCAGCAGCGCGACGGGAGGGAACACTGAAGCTTTCTTT.

V gene TRBV11-2 combines with J gene TRBJ1-2; 11 bases fit TRBD1. Losses at the gene ends were 5 bases for V and 4 bases for J; bases not matched to a gene: 6. The CDR3 spans 15 residues. Germline CDR1 reads SGHAT; CDR2 reads FQNNGV. The CDR3 here is CASSAGQGALYGYTF. For the CDR3, the DNA is TGTGCCAGCAGCGCTGGACAGGGGGCTCTCTATGGCTACACCTTC.